This TCR beta chain was recorded in a study of STAT3 mutations in large granular lymphocyte leukemia. Turning to the study itself: Roughly half of the longitudinally sequenced T-LGLL patients carried detectable canonical activating STAT3 mutations.

The table came from immunoSEQ multiplex PCR; TCRdb's copy has only in-frame clones and leaves some out. The sample records 10,000 to 15,000 clones, 88% being singletons. Comment on this clone: As yet, its antigen is unknown.

Findings and limits, study-wide: At least one immunodominant TCR beta clonotype appeared in every T-cell large granular lymphocyte leukemia patient.

The V and J ends lost 3 bases and 0 bases, in that order; junction bases with no gene match: 8. This CDR3 contains 17 residues. Germline V gene sequence: CDR1 MDHEN, CDR2 SYDVKM. The rearrangement uses TRBV28 and TRBJ1-1, with 9 bases identical to TRBD1. Sequencing was performed on PBMCs. The source of this sequence is a human donor with T large granular lymphocyte leukemia. Some clones in this sample may be carry-over from other donors' samples. The CDR3 loop is CASSFWGQGPMNTEAFF. The CDR3 DNA is TGTGCCAGCAGTTTTTGGGGACAGGGCCCTATGAACACTGAAGCTTTCTTT.